This T cell receptor beta chain is from a study of shared clonotypes between healthy human individuals. Across the whole study: Used for every donor were three CD4 naive, three CD4 memory, two CD8 naive and one CD8 memory plate.

An assay was performed, and its level was deep. Sequenced by immunoSEQ multiplex PCR; TCRdb stores in-frame clones only, minus some. The data contain roughly 1,600,000 clones, approximately 98.5% of them singletons. Material: naive CD4+ T cells sorted from blood. Subset in this sample: CD45RA+ positively selected. The sequence was obtained from a man younger than 45 in good health.

As DNA, the CDR3 is TGCGCCAGCAGAGAGCGGGAGGGGCGGACCCAGTACTTC. Amino acids: CASREREGRTQYF. This chain joins TRBV4-3 and TRBJ2-5, with TRBD2 matching 10 bases. Germline CDR1 LGHNA, CDR2 YSLEER. V shed 6 bases and J 7 bases; nucleotides not matched to a gene: 5. The CDR3 spans 13 residues.